The T cell receptor (beta chain) described here comes from a study of identical twins. In regard to this clonotype: Possible read error: a much larger clone is one base away.

TCRdb analysed the 5' RACE reads with MiXCR anew, one entry per CDR3 protein. The data contain approximately 220,000 distinct CDR3 sequences, around 6.8% of them singletons. V shed 6 bases and J shed 5 bases, with 21 bases lying between them. This CDR3 is built from 16 residues. CDR1 is KGHSH, CDR2 LQKENI, per germline. Another study also made use of these data, one on yellow fever vaccine responses in identical twins.

The receptor's source is a woman aged 18-35 years in good health. The rearrangement joins TRBV18 to TRBJ2-3; D perhaps matches TRBD2 (6 bases). What was sequenced was memory (CD45RO+) T cells sorted from blood. The CDR3 DNA sequence: TGTGCCAGCTCCATTATTTCTGGACGGGAGATAGATACGCAGTATTTT. Translated: CASSIISGREIDTQYF.